These 21 T cell receptor beta chains originate from one sample sequenced in a study of blood T cell repertoires in COVID-19. Only in-frame clones appear in the TCRdb table, and some are missing; sequencing was by immunoSEQ multiplex PCR. The data contain about 26,000 clones, around 92% of them singletons. Sample: peripheral blood. The receptors originated from a human donor in a cohort sampled during active COVID-19.

The gene calls are TRBV6-5 and TRBJ1-3; unclear D gene. This CDR3 region has 13 residues. Germline V lookup: CDR1 MNHEY, CDR2 SVGAGI. V lost 6 bases and J lost 8, with 14 bases in between. The CDR3 loop reads CASRKTNGDTIYF. CDR3 coding DNA: TGTGCCAGCAGGAAGACCAACGGGGACACCATATATTTT.

This clone has only one observation. This rearrangement joins TRBV28 to TRBJ1-2; a weak D match, TRBD1 (6 bases). The V gene's germline CDR1 is MDHEN and CDR2 SYDVKM. The CDR3 covers 13 residues. V was trimmed by 6 bases and J by 3 bases, leaving 11 bases between them. For the CDR3, the DNA is TGTGCCAGCAGGAGGGGACAACACTATGGCTACACCTTC. Residues: CASRRGQHYGYTF.

In this sample, this clone turned up once. V and J are TRBV18 and TRBJ2-3; possibly TRBD1 for D (5 bases). This CDR3 comprises 18 residues. Trimming took off 2 bases at V and 6 bases at J, with 24 bases between the two ends. The V gene's germline CDR1 is KGHSH and CDR2 LQKENI. The CDR3 DNA follows: TGTGCCAGCTCACCAGGTGCGTCAGGGATCCGATGGTCGGATACGCAGTATTTT. It encodes CASSPGASGIRWSDTQYF. Variable domain in full (rest from reference TRBV18 and TRBJ2-3): NAGVMQNPRHLVRRRGQEARLRCSPMKGHSHVYWYRQLPEEGLKFMVYLQKENIIDESGMPKERFSAEFPKEGPSILRIQQVVRGDSAAYFCASSPGASGIRWSDTQYFGPGTRLTVL.

This chain uses TRBV6-6 with TRBJ1-1; 11 nucleotides match TRBD1. CDR1 and CDR2 from the germline V gene are MNHNY and SVGAGI (reference sequence). The CDR3 is 17 amino acids. V shed 5 bases and J 5 bases; nucleotides not matched to a gene: 13. CDR3 nucleotide sequence: TGTGCCAGCAGTCGTAAACCGGGACAGGGGGGAGGAACTGAAGCTTTCTTT. Translating gives CASSRKPGQGGGTEAFF.

V and J are TRBV3-1 (or the pseudogene TRBV3-2) and TRBJ2-7, with D possibly matching TRBD1 (5 bases). Deletions cut 2 bases from V and 4 bases from J, with 15 bases between. The CDR3 consists of 15 residues. Germline CDR1 reads LGHDT; CDR2 reads YNNKEL (reference sequence). CDR3 in DNA: TGTGCCAGCAGCCAATCGGACATAGGACCATACGAGCAGTACGTC. Translated: CASSQSDIGPYEQYV.

This chain uses TRBV6-6 with TRBJ2-5, with D uncertain. Per the germline V gene, CDR1 is MNHNY and CDR2 is SVGAGI (reference sequence). V was pared by 2 bases and J by 1 base, with 8 bases between. The CDR3 has 14 amino acids. CDR3 in DNA: TGTGCCAGCAGTTACGACATTCGCCAAGAGACCCAGTACTTC. It encodes CASSYDIRQETQYF.

The chain is built from TRBV5-4 and TRBJ1-3, with D hard to call. This CDR3 comprises 14 residues. From germline, CDR1 is SGHNT and CDR2 YYREEE (reference sequence). The V end lost 0 bases, the J end lost 0 bases, and 4 bases lay between the germline ends. Here the CDR3 DNA reads TGTGCCAGCAGCTTGGCTGTCTCTGGAAACACCATATATTTT. It translates to CASSLAVSGNTIYF.

The V call is TRBV19, the J call TRBJ1-1; 7 bases align to TRBD1. The CDR3 consists of 18 residues. V was clipped by 5 bases and J by 1 base; unmatched bases: 16. Looked up from germline, CDR1 is LNHDA and CDR2 is SQIVND (reference sequence). In nucleotides, the CDR3 is TGTGCCAGTAGTCAGACAGGGCCTGGGCGAGGGAGGAACACTGAAGCTTTCTTT. Translation gives CASSQTGPGRGRNTEAFF.

The J gene is TRBJ1-6, the V gene TRBV6-1; 10 nucleotides match TRBD1. The V gene's germline CDR1 is MNHNS and CDR2 SASEGT. The CDR3 is made up of 14 amino acids. J lost 10 bases, V lost 2 bases, and 2 bases had no gene match. The CDR3 spells CASSERDRGSPLHF. CDR3 bases: TGTGCCAGCAGTGAAAGGGACAGGGGATCACCCCTCCACTTT.

The chain carries TRBV27 and TRBJ2-4; 9 bases map to TRBD1. The V gene end was trimmed by 6 bases and the J gene end by 7 bases; junction bases not matched to a gene: 7. The germline gives CDR1 MNHEY, CDR2 SMNVEV (reference sequence). The CDR3 is 14 amino acids. CDR3 region: CASSRAGTGNIQYF. In DNA, the CDR3 is TGTGCCAGCAGCCGGGCCGGGACAGGGAACATTCAGTACTTC.

The V call is TRBV27, the J call TRBJ1-1, with D hard to call. The germline V and J ends were trimmed by 6 bases and 0 bases, with 11 bases remaining between them. The CDR3 totals 14 residues. From germline, CDR1 is MNHEY and CDR2 SMNVEV (reference sequence). The CDR3 region is CASSHPGLNTEAFF. The DNA for the CDR3 is TGTGCCAGCAGCCACCCTGGGCTGAACACTGAAGCTTTCTTT.

This chain uses TRBV12-3 or TRBV12-4 with TRBJ1-3, with D unresolved. This CDR3 spans 13 amino acids. V was cut by 5 bases and J by 0 bases, with 5 bases left in between. The CDR3, as DNA: TGTGCCAGCAGTCGTCCCTCTGGAAACACCATATATTTT. It is translated as CASSRPSGNTIYF.

The chain combines TRBV13 with TRBJ2-7; D unresolved. The germline V and J ends were trimmed by 5 bases and 2 bases, with 10 bases remaining between them. The length of the CDR3 is 13 residues. Germline CDR1 and CDR2: PRHDT and FYEKMQ (reference sequence). The CDR3 bases are TGTGCCAGCAGCCCGACCGGAGCCTACGAGCAGTACGTC. Its protein is CASSPTGAYEQYV.

This clone appeared a few times. The chain carries TRBV12-3 or TRBV12-4 and TRBJ1-5; D is ambiguous. CDR3 size: 13 residues. With 6 bases removed from V and 8 bases from J, the gap between germline ends came to 14 bases. The CDR3 loop reads CASSEQSWEPQHF. The CDR3 DNA is TGTGCCAGCAGCGAACAGAGCTGGGAGCCCCAGCATTTT.

This sequence joins TRBV10-3 and TRBJ2-3, with a weak D call TRBD1 (5 bases). V shed 0 bases and J shed 5 bases, with 12 bases lying between them. The CDR3 runs to 15 residues. Germline CDR1 is ENHRY and CDR2 is SYGVKD. The CDR3 nucleotides are TGTGCCATCAGTGAGTCAAAAGGGGCAATAGATACGCAGTATTTT. Its translation: CAISESKGAIDTQYF.

The V gene is TRBV29-1, the J gene TRBJ1-6, with a tentative D call TRBD1 (6 bases). CDR1 is SQVTM and CDR2 is ANQGSEA in the germline V gene. V was shortened by 6 bases and J by 8 bases, with 17 bases between the two germline ends. The CDR3 has 14 amino acids. Here the CDR3 reads CSVRGTLKDSPLHF. The CDR3 DNA reads as TGCAGCGTCCGAGGGACACTCAAGGATTCACCCCTCCACTTT.

The chain links TRBV28 to TRBJ1-1; TRBD1 matches 7 bases. The ends lost 9 bases at V and 2 bases at J; junction bases unmatched: 3. This CDR3 comprises 12 residues. Germline CDR1 is MDHEN and CDR2 is SYDVKM. In nucleotides, the CDR3 is TGTGCCAGTGGGACAGCCAACACTGAAGCTTTCTTT. Translation gives CASGTANTEAFF.

The V and J genes are TRBV7-2 and TRBJ1-5; 9 bases map to TRBD1. The CDR3 runs to 14 residues. The J segment lost 4 bases and the V segment lost 4 bases, leaving 2 bases of the junction unmatched. Germline values: CDR1 SGHTA, CDR2 FQGNSA. The CDR3 nucleotides read TGTGCCAGCAGCTCGGACAGGGGTAATCAGCCCCAGCATTTT. It codes for CASSSDRGNQPQHF.

The chain employs TRBV6-6 and TRBJ1-5; TRBD1 matches 9 bases. Trimming took 5 bases from V and 2 from J; bases not matched to a gene: 4. Germline V gene data show CDR1 as MNHNY and CDR2 as SVGAGI (reference sequence). The CDR3 sequence is 15 residues long. The CDR3 is CASSSRDRGNQPQHF. The CDR3 coding sequence is TGTGCCAGCAGTAGCCGGGACAGGGGCAATCAGCCCCAGCATTTT.

The chain's CDR3 is CASSDQGLSEQFF. In DNA form, the CDR3 reads TGCGCCAGCAGTGATCAGGGGCTTAGTGAGCAGTTCTTC. The chain combines TRBV10-1 with TRBJ2-1; tentatively, D is TRBD1 (6 bases). The germline V gene encodes CDR1 WNHNN and CDR2 SYGVQD (reference sequence). This CDR3 has 13 amino acids. V was trimmed by 3 bases and J by 9 bases, leaving 12 bases between them.

This chain links TRBV6-2 or TRBV6-3 with TRBJ1-2, with 7 bases lining up with TRBD1. The germline CDR1 and CDR2 sequences are MNHEY and SVGEGT. This CDR3 comprises 15 residues. V shed 4 bases and J 7 bases; nucleotides not matched to a gene: 12. The CDR3 is CASSSDLQGDAGYTF. In DNA, the CDR3 is TGTGCCAGCAGTTCAGACCTTCAGGGGGACGCTGGCTACACCTTC.